The TCR beta chain described here comes from a study of CD4 T cells in relation to SARS-CoV-2 and coronaviruses. The CDR3 contains 21 residues. This clone was observed a handful of times. Its antigen is not identified. Whole-study findings and limits: This crossreactivity analysis covered spike protein alone, no other viral proteins. Culture-expanded clones reflect memory recall rather than primary priming during culture.

The repertoire was sequenced with immunoSEQ multiplex PCR; TCRdb's copy has only in-frame clones and lacks some. The sample contains tens of thousands of clones, 94% of which appear only once. Unexposed donor CD4+ T cells date from 2011-2018, before the COVID-19 pandemic. Naive and memory CD4+ T cells came from enriched cryopreserved PBMCs. This chain uses TRBV1 with TRBJ2-5; TRBD2, the table's D call, was not compared with the DNA. TRBV1 is a known pseudogene. This clonotype was sampled from a human donor in good health. The sample consisted of naive CD4+ T cells from PBMCs. The subset is: naive CD4+ T cells isolated by negative enrichment. CDR3 nucleotide sequence: TGCACCAGCAGCCAAGAACCGGACTGGCGGCTGACCATCACCTCCCAAGAGACCCAGTACTTC. It encodes CTSSQEPDWRLTITSQETQYF.